This T cell receptor beta chain derives from a study of T cell changes during pregnancy in multiple sclerosis. Clones were read by immunoSEQ multiplex PCR, and TCRdb kept only the in-frame ones, dropping some. The data show some 60,000 clones, with 90% seen just once and approximately 2.3% held by the top ten. The CDR3 sequence is 18 residues long. The germline V gene encodes CDR1 WNHNN and CDR2 SYGVQD (reference sequence). V shed 4 bases, J shed 1 base, and the junction held 11 bases outside the gene matches. The chain employs TRBV10-1 and TRBJ2-1; TRBD2 matches at 9 bases. Sequenced here: peripheral blood, sampled in the first trimester of pregnancy. The sequence was collected from a female donor in good health, enrolled as a control in a pregnancy study. CDR3 region: CASSGGPQRGASYNEQFF. Here the CDR3 DNA reads TGCGCCAGCAGTGGAGGCCCCCAGCGGGGGGCATCCTACAATGAGCAGTTCTTC.